This T cell receptor (beta chain) was retrieved from a study of blood T cell repertoires in COVID-19. At the level of the study: The study drew acute and convalescent COVID-19 samples from the United States, Italy and Spain. From T cells, B-cell-depleted T cells, or PBMCs came the material, which was cDNA or gDNA.

Trimming took 4 bases from V and 12 from J; bases not matched to a gene: 12. The CDR3 runs to 14 residues. CDR1 is MNHEY and CDR2 is SVGAGI in the germline V gene. Libraries were prepared by immunoSEQ multiplex PCR; TCRdb keeps only in-frame clonotypes and omits some of them. The sample holds about 230,000 clones, approximately 80% seen once. What was sequenced was peripheral blood. This clonotype originated in a woman older than 75 with active or convalescent COVID-19. The chain recombines TRBV6-5 with TRBJ2-1, with TRBD2 identical over 7 bases. The CDR3 protein is CASSWTRTGGGQFF. CDR3 coding DNA: TGTGCCAGCAGTTGGACAAGGACGGGGGGTGGGCAGTTCTTC.